By sample share, the clone carrying this T cell receptor beta chain is medium-sized. Its antigen is unknown. TCRdb reprocessed the reads with MiXCR, giving one entry per CDR3 protein. Of about 2,900 distinct CDR3 sequences listed, roughly 27% were seen once; the top ten hold over 10%. This CDR3 has 16 residues. The V gene's germline CDR1 is MNHNS and CDR2 SASEGT. V was clipped by 5 bases and J by 2 bases; unmatched bases: 12. These data belong to a study of lung T cells in sarcoidosis with Löfgren's syndrome. Whole-study findings and limits: TRAV12-1 and TRBV2 were reportedly most expanded in Löfgren's patients. Multiple Löfgren's syndrome patients reportedly shared TRAV12-1 and TRBV2 CDR3 motifs, suggesting public CD4+ TCRs. Paired TRAV12-1/TRBV2 TCRs showed CDR3 homology and preferential pairing.

The chain uses TRBV6-1 and TRBJ2-7; the match to TRBD1 covers 7 bases. The clonotype was recovered from a human donor with sarcoidosis (Löfgren's syndrome or another form), or a control subject (not recorded which). Source material: CD4+ T cells from bronchoalveolar lavage. CDR3 sequence reads: CASSYSPGQSPYEQYF. CDR3 nucleotide sequence: TGTGCCAGCAGTTATAGTCCGGGACAGAGCCCCTACGAGCAGTACTTC.